The 9 T cell receptor beta chains below come from one sample, sequenced in a study of blood T cell repertoires in COVID-19. Only in-frame clones appear in the TCRdb table, and some are missing; sequencing was by immunoSEQ multiplex PCR. The sample includes some 150,000 clones, roughly 85% of them seen just once. The material sequenced was peripheral blood. Every receptor here comes from a man between 65 and 85 years old with acute or convalescent COVID-19.

This clone was found once. The gene calls are TRBV4-3 and TRBJ2-3, with TRBD2 matching 9 bases. Germline V gene data show CDR1 as LGHNA and CDR2 as YSLEER. This CDR3 comprises 14 residues. With 4 bases clipped from V and 2 bases from J, the junction kept 1 base outside the gene matches. The CDR3 nucleotides are TGCGCCAGCAGCCTGGGACTAGCCACAGATACGCAGTATTTT. Amino acid sequence: CASSLGLATDTQYF.

This chain uses TRBV18 with TRBJ2-1; the D is unclear. Germline V CDR1 and CDR2: KGHSH, LQKENI. Trimming cost V 2 bases and J 8 bases, with 13 bases left between them. There are 14 residues in the CDR3. The chain's CDR3 is CASSPDIRSDEQFF. The CDR3 DNA sequence: TGTGCCAGCTCACCAGACATCCGCTCGGATGAGCAGTTCTTC.

The genes are TRBV5-1 and TRBJ2-1, with D possibly matching TRBD2 (5 bases). The germline CDR1 and CDR2 sequences are SGHRS and YFSETQ. The length of the CDR3 is 13 residues. V lost 4 bases and J lost 8, with 13 bases in between. CDR3 in amino acids: CASSRDLGDEQFF. For the CDR3, the DNA is TGCGCCAGCAGCCGAGACCTCGGGGATGAGCAGTTCTTC.

Only a few counts were recorded for this clone. The chain combines TRBV28 with TRBJ2-7; the match to TRBD1 covers 9 bases. The ends lost 3 bases at V and 1 base at J; junction bases unmatched: 4. Germline V CDR1 and CDR2: MDHEN, SYDVKM. The CDR3 contains 15 residues. CDR3 loop: CASSFGDRVSYEQYF. As DNA, the CDR3 is TGTGCCAGCAGTTTCGGGGACAGGGTTTCCTACGAGCAGTACTTC.

The gene calls are TRBV9 and TRBJ2-5; TRBD1 aligns across 10 bases. After removal of 2 bases from V and 7 bases from J, the junction contained 26 bases not matched to a gene. Germline CDR1 SGDLS, CDR2 YYNGEE. The CDR3 extends over 21 amino acids. In nucleotides, the CDR3 is TGTGCCAGCAGCGTGGGATCGGGACAGGGGCTAACTACCCCAAGGTTATGGACCCAGTACTTC. It codes for CASSVGSGQGLTTPRLWTQYF.

The chain joins TRBV5-6 to TRBJ2-3, with D tentatively TRBD1 (5 bases). Deletions cut 3 bases from V and 3 bases from J, with 11 bases between. The CDR3 totals 14 residues. CDR1 is SGHDT, CDR2 YYEEEE, per germline. CDR3 sequence (DNA): TGTGCCAGCAGCTCCCTCCAGGGAACAGATACGCAGTATTTT. The encoded protein is CASSSLQGTDTQYF.

The rearrangement joins TRBV6-2 or TRBV6-3 to TRBJ1-5; D gene uncertain. The germline V gene has CDR1 MNHEY and CDR2 SVGEGT. The CDR3 runs 15 residues. Trimming removed 0 bases at V and 3 bases at J, with 9 bases between. For the CDR3, the DNA is TGTGCCAGCAGTTACTCGGCCGGGGACAATCAGCCCCAGCATTTT. Its translation: CASSYSAGDNQPQHF.

This chain joins TRBV3-1 (or the pseudogene TRBV3-2) and TRBJ2-7; 9 nucleotides agree with TRBD2. The CDR3 has 16 residues. With 0 bases clipped from V and 3 bases from J, the junction kept 6 bases outside the gene matches. Germline V gene lookup returns CDR1 LGHDT and CDR2 YNNKEL (reference sequence). CDR3 nucleotides: TGTGCCAGCAGCCAAGACGGGGCTAGCGGGATCTACGAGCAGTACTTC. Amino acids: CASSQDGASGIYEQYF.

This clone was counted only a few times. This chain joins TRBV14 and TRBJ2-1, with TRBD1 as a possible D gene (5 bases). The CDR3 has 15 amino acids. Trimming removed 4 bases at V and 5 bases at J, with 15 bases between. CDR1 and CDR2 (germline): SGHDN, FVKESK. CDR3 sequence: CASSPAWGLNNEQFF. CDR3 DNA: TGTGCCAGCAGCCCCGCCTGGGGCTTAAACAATGAGCAGTTCTTC. The full variable domain, in which reference TRBV14 and TRBJ2-1 provide the parts outside the CDR3, is EAGVTQFPSHSVIEKGQTVTLRCDPISGHDNLYWYRRVMGKEIKFLLHFVKESKQDESGMPNNRFLAERTGGTYSTLKVQPAELEDSGVYFCASSPAWGLNNEQFFGPGTRLTVL.